The 25 T cell receptor beta chains listed next were all sequenced from one sample in a study of cytomegalovirus exposure and HLA in healthy donors. 13 Jbeta primers and 60 Vbeta primers were used for the PCR. Measured with immunoSEQ multiplex PCR; TCRdb has only the in-frame clones, and not every one. This sample has approximately 200,000 clones, with about three quarters found just once. The sequenced material came from PBMCs. The receptors shown here come from a man between 18 and 35 years old in good health and CMV-seronegative.

This clone was recorded only once. The CDR3 loop is CASSSPGQAYNYGYTF. The CDR3 region has the DNA TGTGCCAGCAGTTCCCCGGGACAGGCATATAACTATGGCTACACCTTC. The gene calls are TRBV28 and TRBJ1-2; 8 nucleotides line up with TRBD1. Germline V gives CDR1 MDHEN, CDR2 SYDVKM. This CDR3 is built from 16 residues. V trimming: 4 bases; J trimming: 1 base; junction bases outside the gene matches: 8.

This clone was counted once. Relative to the germline gene, one junction end is altered; a read error may explain this. The chain uses TRBV29-1 and TRBJ2-3; D may be TRBD2 (5 bases). CDR1 SQVTM and CDR2 ANQGSEA come from the germline V gene. The CDR3 sequence is 14 residues long. The CDR3 DNA sequence: TGCAGCGTTACGGGTCTTTCTAGCATAGATACGCAGTATTTT. This sequence encodes CSVTGLSSIDTQYF.

The rearrangement joins TRBV6-1 to TRBJ2-7; the D is unclear. Trimming removed 9 bases from V and 1 base from J, with 13 bases in between. CDR1 and CDR2 (germline): MNHNS, SASEGT. The CDR3 covers 13 residues. The CDR3 sequence is CASTGDSSYEQYF. CDR3 in DNA: TGTGCCAGTACCGGCGACTCATCCTACGAGCAGTACTTC.

The V gene is TRBV5-6, the J gene TRBJ2-5; 9 bases align to TRBD2. Germline CDR1 is SGHDT and CDR2 is YYEEEE. The CDR3 contains 14 residues. Germline trimming cut 4 bases from V and 5 bases from J; bases unmatched to any gene: 6. The CDR3 DNA sequence: TGTGCCAGCAGCCCGGAGGCGGGAGGGGAGACCCAGTACTTC. It is translated as CASSPEAGGETQYF.

V and J are TRBV28 and TRBJ1-5; 9 bases line up with TRBD1. The V and J ends lost 6 bases and 7 bases, in that order; junction bases with no gene match: 4. The CDR3 covers 13 residues. Germline V CDR1 and CDR2: MDHEN, SYDVKM. The CDR3 DNA reads as TGTGCCAGCAGACAGGGGGCGAACCAGCCCCAGCATTTT. It codes for CASRQGANQPQHF.

The chain is built from TRBV18 and TRBJ2-3; tentative D call: TRBD1 (5 bases). The V and J ends lost 3 bases and 3 bases respectively, with 7 bases between them. The germline V gene has CDR1 KGHSH and CDR2 LQKENI. CDR3 length: 13 residues. Here the CDR3 reads CASSPPGTDTQYF. The DNA of the CDR3 is TGTGCCAGCTCACCCCCAGGGACAGATACGCAGTATTTT.

This sequence joins TRBV19 and TRBJ1-1; TRBD1 aligns across 12 bases. The CDR3 covers 14 residues. V was clipped by 8 bases and J by 5 bases; unmatched bases: 6. Germline V gene data show CDR1 as LNHDA and CDR2 as SQIVND (reference sequence). The chain's CDR3 is CASGGQGALTEAFF. In DNA, the CDR3 is TGTGCCAGTGGGGGACAGGGGGCGCTTACTGAAGCTTTCTTT.

The CDR3 DNA reads TGTGCCAGCAGCTTAGGTTCGGCAGGGGACCAAGATACGCAGTATTTT. This translates into CASSLGSAGDQDTQYF. The V and J genes are TRBV7-2 and TRBJ2-3; D possibly corresponds to TRBD1 (6 bases). Germline CDR1 reads SGHTA; CDR2 reads FQGNSA. The CDR3 consists of 16 residues. With 1 base removed from V and 5 bases from J, the gap between germline ends came to 16 bases.

The rearrangement links TRBV18 to TRBJ1-4, with TRBD1 matching over 11 bases. Per germline, CDR1 KGHSH and CDR2 LQKENI. The trim removed 2 bases at V and 0 bases at J, leaving 5 bases unmatched. CDR3 size: 18 residues. The CDR3 loop is CASSPYGTGGSTNEKLFF. DNA of the CDR3: TGTGCCAGCTCACCATACGGGACAGGGGGATCAACTAATGAAAAACTGTTTTTT.

This sequence joins TRBV11-3 and TRBJ2-5, with a tentative D call TRBD2 (6 bases). Per the germline V gene, CDR1 is SGHNT and CDR2 is YENEEA. The CDR3 has 15 amino acids. V was clipped by 1 base and J by 5 bases, with 14 bases between them. The CDR3 spells CASSLGGPGGETQYF. As DNA, the CDR3 is TGTGCCAGCAGCTTAGGGGGCCCAGGAGGGGAGACCCAGTACTTC.

V usage is TRBV7-3 and J usage is TRBJ2-2; 7 nucleotides agree with TRBD1. Per germline, CDR1 SGHTA and CDR2 FQGTGA. CDR3 length equals 16 residues. Germline trimming cut 4 bases from V and 0 bases from J; bases unmatched to any gene: 5. The CDR3 DNA reads TGTGCCAGCAGCTCCCACGGGACAGCGAACACCGGGGAGCTGTTTTTT. The encoded protein is CASSSHGTANTGELFF.

A remark on this clone: This CDR3 fails to terminate in the conserved phenylalanine or tryptophan, so it likely reflects a read error. The DNA is left out, because the CDR3 cannot be placed on it with certainty; the CDR3 is given as TCRdb lists it. The V gene is TRBV29-1, the J gene TRBJ1-2; the table's D call, TRBD1, was not checked against the DNA. The CDR3 contains 11 residues when both ends are counted. Germline assignment: CDR1 SQVTM and CDR2 ANQGSEA. This CDR3 is CSVETGGVHGS.

In this sample, this clone turned up once. The chain carries TRBV30 and TRBJ1-6; D not resolved. This CDR3 has 15 residues. Deletions cut 1 base from V and 0 bases from J, with 7 bases between. Germline V CDR1 and CDR2: GTSNPN, SVGIG (reference sequence). CDR3 residues: CAWSGGSSYNSPLHF. The CDR3 DNA sequence: TGTGCCTGGAGTGGCGGGAGCTCCTATAATTCACCCCTCCACTTT.

The DNA for the CDR3 is TGCGCCAGCACGTCCCGCCTAGGACAGGGCTCTAACTATGGCTACACCTTC. Protein product: CASTSRLGQGSNYGYTF. The V gene is TRBV4-3, the J gene TRBJ1-2; 8 bases are a match to TRBD1. The CDR3 sequence is 17 residues long. V shed 7 bases, J shed 0 bases, and the junction held 13 bases outside the gene matches. CDR1 LGHNA and CDR2 YSLEER come from the germline V gene.

The chain has TRBV7-2 and TRBJ2-1, with 10 bases identical to TRBD2. This CDR3 comprises 16 residues. The germline V gene has CDR1 SGHTA and CDR2 FQGNSA. With 5 bases clipped from V and 4 bases from J, the junction kept 8 bases outside the gene matches. The CDR3 loop is CASSESSGRAYNEQFF. The DNA for the CDR3 is TGTGCCAGCAGCGAGAGCAGCGGGAGGGCTTACAATGAGCAGTTCTTC.

The J gene is TRBJ2-2, the V gene TRBV15, with 9 positions matching TRBD2. The junction had 10 bases not matched to a gene; V was cut back by 3 bases and J by 5 bases. Germline V lookup: CDR1 LNHNV, CDR2 YYDKDF (reference sequence). The CDR3 covers 17 residues. CDR3 nucleotide sequence: TGTGCCACCAGCAGGGTCAGCGGGAGGTCTAGGACCGGGGAGCTGTTTTTT. Translated: CATSRVSGRSRTGELFF. The full variable domain, its missing parts supplied by reference TRBV15 and TRBJ2-2, is DAMVIQNPRYQVTQFGKPVTLSCSQTLNHNVMYWYQQKSSQAPKLLFHYYDKDFNNEADTPDNFQSRRPNTSFCFLDIRSPGLGDTAMYLCATSRVSGRSRTGELFFGEGSRLTVL.

This chain links TRBV5-1 with TRBJ2-4, with 8 bases fitting TRBD1. The junction had 8 bases not matched to a gene; V was cut back by 4 bases and J by 8 bases. The V gene's germline CDR1 is SGHRS and CDR2 YFSETQ. The CDR3 is 14 amino acids. The CDR3 nucleotides read TGCGCCAGCAGCATACAGGGGGGAACGGACATTCAGTACTTC. Protein product: CASSIQGGTDIQYF.

This clone showed up just a few times. The V gene is TRBV9, the J gene TRBJ2-7; weak D call: TRBD2 (5 bases). Trimming shortened V by 1 base and J by 1 base, and 21 bases separated the two germline ends. The CDR3 totals 18 residues. The germline gives CDR1 SGDLS, CDR2 YYNGEE. This CDR3 is CASSVYPLEPGLSYEQYF. As DNA, the CDR3 is TGTGCCAGCAGCGTATATCCCCTTGAGCCGGGGTTGTCCTACGAGCAGTACTTC.

This clone was observed a few times. The chain joins TRBV12-5 to TRBJ1-6, with 7 positions matching TRBD1. With V trimmed by 2 bases and J by 6 bases, 7 bases remained unmatched. CDR1 LGHNT and CDR2 FRNRAP come from the germline V gene. This CDR3 is 16 amino acids long. The CDR3 sequence is CASGLIRDRGNSPLHF. The CDR3 DNA is TGTGCTAGTGGTTTGATCCGGGACAGAGGTAATTCACCCCTCCACTTT.

In its sample, this clone was seen many times. The chain links TRBV6-5 to TRBJ2-1; TRBD2 agrees at 8 bases. CDR1 MNHEY and CDR2 SVGAGI come from the germline V gene. The V gene end was trimmed by 5 bases and the J gene end by 4 bases; junction bases not matched to a gene: 7. CDR3 length equals 15 residues. CDR3: CASSVPGGRYNEQFF. The DNA of the CDR3 is TGTGCCAGCAGTGTCCCGGGGGGGCGGTACAATGAGCAGTTCTTC.

This sequence joins TRBV7-6 and TRBJ1-2; 8 bases match TRBD1. J lost 7 bases, V lost 6 bases, and 10 bases had no gene match. CDR3 size: 14 residues. Germline V gene lookup returns CDR1 SGHVS and CDR2 FNYEAQ. CDR3 DNA: TGTGCCAGCAGTTTCCCAGGGGGCGCGGCTGGCTACACCTTC. Translating gives CASSFPGGAAGYTF.

The chain employs TRBV27 and TRBJ2-3; TRBD1 agrees at 8 bases. V lost 3 bases, J lost 0 bases, and 5 bases stayed unmatched. Germline V gives CDR1 MNHEY, CDR2 SMNVEV (reference sequence). This CDR3 region has 16 residues. CDR3 DNA sequence: TGTGCCAGCAGTTTGTCGGACAGGGCTAGCACAGATACGCAGTATTTT. This translates into CASSLSDRASTDTQYF.

The CDR3 protein is CASSRPQSDTQYF. DNA for the CDR3: TGTGCCAGCAGTCGCCCCCAGTCAGATACGCAGTATTTT. The chain recombines TRBV6-6 with TRBJ2-3; D is undetermined. Germline CDR1 is MNHNY and CDR2 is SVGAGI (reference sequence). The CDR3 spans 13 residues. V lost 5 bases, J lost 4 bases, and 10 bases lay in between.

This rearrangement joins TRBV7-3 to TRBJ1-1; unclear D gene. In germline, CDR1 is SGHTA, CDR2 FQGTGA. The CDR3 loop spans 13 amino acids. Trimming stripped 5 bases from V and 0 bases from J, with 7 bases between. CDR3 loop: CASSTQMNTEAFF. CDR3 sequence (DNA): TGTGCCAGCAGCACGCAGATGAACACTGAAGCTTTCTTT.

This sequence joins TRBV4-3 and TRBJ2-5; no definite D call. Trimming took 0 bases from V and 5 from J, leaving 4 bases between them. The CDR3 has 12 amino acids. Germline CDR1 LGHNA, CDR2 YSLEER. In DNA, the CDR3 is TGCGCCAGCAGCCAAGACAGGGAGACCCAGTACTTC. It encodes CASSQDRETQYF.